This record looks at one TCR beta chain sequence and its context. Its specificity is not known. The CDR3 runs to 18 residues. V lost 0 bases, J lost 4 bases, and 21 bases lay in between. Germline V lookup: CDR1 MGHRA, CDR2 YSYEKL. These data are taken from a study of cytotoxic CD8 clonotypes in ibrutinib-treated CLL. Study findings and constraints: Public clonotypes, found uncommonly, either contracted or stayed stable on treatment.

Sequencing was performed with immunoSEQ multiplex PCR; in TCRdb, only in-frame clones are kept and a portion is missing. The sample contains approximately 340,000 clones, roughly 70% of which appear only once. Specimen: PBMCs, collected after 36 months of ibrutinib treatment. The sequence was collected from a human donor with chronic lymphocytic leukemia. The chain links TRBV4-1 to TRBJ1-2, with TRBD1 as a possible D gene (5 bases). The CDR3 here is CASSQDGGVVKVPYGYTF. The CDR3 DNA reads TGCGCCAGCAGCCAAGATGGGGGAGTAGTCAAAGTCCCCTATGGCTACACCTTC.